The rows below give T cell receptor beta chains drawn from one sample of a study of identical twins. TCRdb independently ran MiXCR on the 5' RACE reads; one entry per CDR3 protein. This table has a few hundred thousand distinct CDR3 sequences, more than 9% appearing once. Another study also made use of these data, one on yellow fever vaccine responses in identical twins.

The source material was PBMCs. Source of these receptors: a woman younger than 35 in good health. Each CDR3 is given without its conserved first and last residue.

V gene	J gene	CDR3 protein
TRBV5-5	TRBJ2-7	ASSFLAGTWEQY
TRBV7-8	TRBJ2-5	ASSLVFGARIGVAQY
TRBV12-3/TRBV12-4	TRBJ2-1	ASSPGLGIQRDSYNEQF
TRBV6-2/TRBV6-3	TRBJ1-1	ASSYLRLPNTEAF
TRBV20-1	TRBJ2-2	SAREGTVNTGELF
TRBV2	TRBJ2-5	ASNGVTETQY
TRBV7-9	TRBJ2-7	ASSVLASSYEQY
TRBV28	TRBJ2-2	ATRGQGNTGELF
TRBV5-4	TRBJ2-7	ASSLGPAGLWEQY
TRBV6-2/TRBV6-3	TRBJ1-1	ASRLRGGIIEAF
TRBV12-3/TRBV12-4	TRBJ2-2	ASSASGTPVGAGELF
TRBV12-3/TRBV12-4	TRBJ2-1	ASSWGAEQF
TRBV29-1	TRBJ2-7	SARTGRGYEQY
TRBV7-3	TRBJ1-1	ASSLQGSVTEAF
TRBV4-3	TRBJ2-1	ASSQRLVHEQF
TRBV19	TRBJ2-7	ASSTLQGHEQY
TRBV29-1	TRBJ1-1	SVEGPTGTGGNTEAF
TRBV28	TRBJ2-2	ASSFSGRRGGELF
TRBV4-3	TRBJ2-7	ASSQDGQGGFWEQY
TRBV6-1	TRBJ1-3	ASRFQGEADTIY
TRBV6-2/TRBV6-3	TRBJ1-2	ASSPTAWDYT
TRBV6-5	TRBJ2-1	ASSYNRPSYNEQF
TRBV28	TRBJ2-3	ASSLSGQGIDTQY
TRBV20-1	TRBJ2-5	SARGLGEWETQY
TRBV3-1	TRBJ2-5	ASSSTGTGRETQY
TRBV5-1	TRBJ1-6	ASSWGTDRYNSPLH
TRBV6-2/TRBV6-3	TRBJ2-7	ASQAGLGKPGEQY
TRBV3-1	TRBJ2-5	ASSQEKAALVGETQY
TRBV12-3/TRBV12-4	TRBJ1-2	ASSLISGDGYT
TRBV7-9	TRBJ1-4	ASSSPEQGNEKLF
TRBV12-3/TRBV12-4	TRBJ2-2	ASSGTSGGIGELF
TRBV12-3/TRBV12-4	TRBJ1-1	ASGFQGSRAEAF
TRBV6-1	TRBJ2-7	ASSAGQGLTYEQY
TRBV10-3	TRBJ2-1	AISGDRVYNEQF
TRBV2	TRBJ2-3	ASSEADTQY
TRBV7-9	TRBJ2-3	ASSFLPTDTQY
TRBV11-2	TRBJ2-7	ASKEGSSYEQY
TRBV4-3	TRBJ2-7	ASSQERMYEQY
TRBV7-2	TRBJ2-3	ASSLTSGYTDTQY
TRBV6-1	TRBJ1-4	ASSALGGREKLF
TRBV12-3/TRBV12-4	TRBJ2-7	ASTPGWDASYEQY
TRBV10-3	TRBJ2-1	AIRTRLAGVYNEQF
TRBV6-1	TRBJ1-4	ASRGQGEATNEKLF
TRBV11-2	TRBJ2-5	ASSLGSGQETQY
TRBV16	TRBJ1-6	ASNFRGAYNSPLH
TRBV15	TRBJ2-1	ATSNRATYNEQF
TRBV28	TRBJ1-1	ASSETIVAEAF
TRBV12-3/TRBV12-4	TRBJ2-7	ASMASRQSYEQY
TRBV20-1	TRBJ1-2	SARGGGTNYGYT
TRBV6-1	TRBJ2-7	ASTKQGISYEQY
TRBV25-1	TRBJ2-3	ASRSWSDTQY
TRBV6-5	TRBJ1-2	ASSYGQLGYGYT
TRBV9	TRBJ2-1	ASSAFFSSSYNEQF
TRBV29-1	TRBJ2-1	SVEGGADSYNEQF
TRBV11-2	TRBJ2-7	ASSSIGVNSYEQY